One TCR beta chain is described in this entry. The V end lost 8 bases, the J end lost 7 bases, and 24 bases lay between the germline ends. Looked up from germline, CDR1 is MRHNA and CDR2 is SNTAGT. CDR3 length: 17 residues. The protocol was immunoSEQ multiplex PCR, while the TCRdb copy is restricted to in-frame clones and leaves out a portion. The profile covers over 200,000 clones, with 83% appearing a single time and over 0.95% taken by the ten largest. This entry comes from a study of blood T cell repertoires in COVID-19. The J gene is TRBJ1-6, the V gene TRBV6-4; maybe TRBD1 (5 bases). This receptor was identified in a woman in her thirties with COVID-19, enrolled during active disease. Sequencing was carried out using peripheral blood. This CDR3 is CASPTDPGSQYNSPLHF. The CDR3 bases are TGTGCCAGCCCCACTGACCCAGGGTCACAGTACAATTCACCCCTCCACTTT.